Below, 22 T cell receptor beta chains from the same sample are listed, as sequenced in a study of CD8 T cells in ankylosing spondylitis. Study observations and caveats: Characteristic, it appeared, of ankylosing spondylitis blood was a TCR beta motif of eight highly homologous variants.

These TCRs' antigens remain unknown. TCRdb reprocessed the 5' RACE reads with MiXCR, giving one entry per CDR3 protein. The sample includes just under 550,000 distinct CDR3 sequences, roughly 12% of them seen just once. What was sequenced was blood, either unsorted or a sorted T cell fraction (not recorded which). These receptors all stem from a male donor with ankylosing spondylitis.

There are a few counts of this clonotype. CDR3 loop: CAISDPLAGNTIYF. CDR3 coding DNA: TGTGCCATCAGTGACCCACTAGCTGGAAACACCATATATTTT. V usage is TRBV10-3 and J usage is TRBJ1-3, with unresolved D. CDR3 length: 14 residues. The germline gives CDR1 ENHRY, CDR2 SYGVKD. Trimming took off 3 bases at V and 2 bases at J, with 8 bases between the two ends.

In this sample, this clonotype turned up many times. The chain carries TRBV6-5 and TRBJ1-1; D is possibly TRBD1 (6 bases). The CDR3 consists of 17 residues. Germline-derived CDR1 and CDR2 are MNHEY and SVGAGI. The V gene lost 0 bases and the J gene lost 1 base, with 15 bases spanning the gap. The CDR3 DNA sequence: TGTGCCAGCAGTTACTCGACAAGGGGGTCGGGGAACACTGAAGCTTTCTTT. Its translation: CASSYSTRGSGNTEAFF.

This clonotype occurred a few times. This chain uses TRBV12-5 with TRBJ1-5; no definite D call. Germline V gives CDR1 LGHNT, CDR2 FRNRAP. V lost 0 bases to trimming and J lost 5 bases, with 5 bases between them. CDR3 size: 13 residues. CDR3 residues: CASGLVSYQPQHF. CDR3 coding DNA: TGTGCTAGTGGTTTGGTATCGTATCAGCCCCAGCATTTT.

As for this clonotype: A much larger clone is a single base away; this may be a read error. The chain combines TRBV24-1 with TRBJ2-4; 10 bases map to TRBD2. Per germline, CDR1 KGHDR and CDR2 SFDVKD. This CDR3 region has 15 residues. CDR3 sequence: CATSEGLADKNFQYF. DNA for the CDR3: TGTGCCACCAGTGAAGGACTAGCGGACAAAAACTTTCAGTACTTC.

This clonotype was observed a few times. This chain links TRBV5-1 with TRBJ1-4; 10 bases fit TRBD1. The CDR3 has 15 amino acids. CDR1 SGHRS and CDR2 YFSETQ come from the germline V gene. V shed 4 bases and J 6 bases; nucleotides not matched to a gene: 6. Here the CDR3 reads CASSLAGTGDEKLFF. As DNA, the CDR3 is TGCGCCAGCAGCCTCGCCGGGACAGGGGATGAAAAACTGTTTTTT.

This sequence joins TRBV5-6 and TRBJ2-3, with D possibly being TRBD1 or TRBD2 (5 bases each). Per germline, CDR1 SGHDT and CDR2 YYEEEE. This CDR3 region has 13 residues. Trimming took 2 bases from V and 7 from J, leaving 11 bases between them. The CDR3 is CASSFGTLNTQYF. The CDR3 coding sequence is TGTGCCAGCAGCTTCGGGACGTTGAATACGCAGTATTTT.

In this sample, this clonotype turned up a few times. V is TRBV6-1 and J is TRBJ2-2, with 10 bases that match TRBD2. Per germline, CDR1 MNHNS and CDR2 SASEGT. The J segment lost 1 base and the V segment lost 6 bases, leaving 2 bases of the junction unmatched. The CDR3 loop spans 15 amino acids. The CDR3 sequence: CASRSGRGNTGELFF. The DNA of the CDR3 is TGTGCCAGCAGGAGCGGGAGGGGGAACACCGGGGAGCTGTTTTTT.

In this sample, this clonotype turned up a few times. This sequence joins TRBV20-1 and TRBJ2-5; no clear D gene. Germline V gene lookup returns CDR1 DFQATT and CDR2 SNEGSKA (reference sequence). This CDR3 region has 16 residues. Trimming cost V 2 bases and J 2 bases, with 18 bases left between them. The CDR3 DNA reads TGCAGTGCTAGACCTCCATCCCCGGGCATTCAAGAGACCCAGTACTTC. This translates into CSARPPSPGIQETQYF.

The chain links TRBV6-5 to TRBJ2-2; the D gene is possibly TRBD2 (6 bases). The CDR3 runs 16 residues. Germline V gene lookup returns CDR1 MNHEY and CDR2 SVGAGI. V was trimmed by 0 bases and J by 4 bases, leaving 12 bases between them. CDR3 in amino acids: CASSYSFRGITGELFF. CDR3 sequence (DNA): TGTGCCAGCAGTTACTCGTTTCGGGGGATCACCGGGGAGCTGTTTTTT.

This clonotype was picked up many times. The gene calls are TRBV4-1 and TRBJ1-4; D is uncertain. The CDR3 loop spans 17 amino acids. V lost 1 base and J 3 bases, leaving 15 bases between the germline ends. CDR1 and CDR2 from the germline V gene are MGHRA and YSYEKL. In DNA form, the CDR3 reads TGCGCCAGCAGCCAAGGCCGGCTGACAATCCCTAATGAAAAACTGTTTTTT. It is translated as CASSQGRLTIPNEKLFF.

The chain joins TRBV2 to TRBJ2-3; tentatively, D is TRBD1 (6 bases). CDR3 length: 14 amino acids. V lost 2 bases to trimming and J lost 1 base, with 7 bases between them. CDR1 and CDR2 from the germline V gene are SNHLY and FYNNEI. The CDR3 DNA is TGTGCCAGCAGTGAAAACAGGGGCACAGATACGCAGTATTTT. Translating it yields CASSENRGTDTQYF.

This clonotype occurred a few times. V gene TRBV5-1 combines with J gene TRBJ2-3; 10 bases align to TRBD2. V trimming: 3 bases; J trimming: 7 bases; junction bases outside the gene matches: 5. CDR3 size: 14 residues. Germline loops: CDR1 SGHRS, CDR2 YFSETQ. The DNA of the CDR3 is TGCGCCAGCAGCTCAGCGGGAGGGCTTAATACGCAGTATTTT. The encoded protein is CASSSAGGLNTQYF. The full variable domain, in which reference TRBV5-1 and TRBJ2-3 provide the parts outside the CDR3, is KAGVTQTPRYLIKTRGQQVTLSCSPISGHRSVSWYQQTPGQGLQFLFEYFSETQRNKGNFPGRFSGRQFSNSRSEMNVSTLELGDSALYLCASSSAGGLNTQYFGPGTRLTVL.

This clonotype was found many times. The gene calls are TRBV12-3 or TRBV12-4 and TRBJ1-5; TRBD1 might be the D (6 bases). V shed 5 bases and J shed 2 bases, with 10 bases lying between them. The CDR3 contains 14 residues. CDR3 protein: CASSPGQRNQPQHF. CDR3 bases: TGTGCCAGCAGTCCCGGACAGCGCAATCAGCCCCAGCATTTT.

This rearrangement joins TRBV6-2 or TRBV6-3 to TRBJ2-7; 12 bases map to TRBD2. From germline, CDR1 is MNHEY and CDR2 SVGEGT. The V and J ends lost 5 bases and 6 bases, in that order; junction bases with no gene match: 14. The CDR3 sequence is 17 residues long. The CDR3 loop is CASSRTTSGSTNPEQYV. The CDR3 nucleotides read TGTGCCAGCAGTCGAACGACTAGCGGGAGCACGAATCCCGAGCAGTACGTC.

This clonotype was detected ten times or more. This chain uses TRBV29-1 with TRBJ2-5; D is undetermined. Between the trimmed V and J ends, which lost 4 bases and 5 bases, there was a span of 17 bases. The CDR3 contains 14 residues. Germline values: CDR1 SQVTM, CDR2 ANQGSEA. In nucleotides, the CDR3 is TGCAGCGTTGCCGTTAACGGCCAAGCTGAGACCCAGTACTTC. The encoded protein is CSVAVNGQAETQYF. The whole variable domain, filled in from reference TRBV29-1 and TRBJ2-5, reads SAVISQKPSRDICQRGTSLTIQCQVDSQVTMMFWYRQQPGQSLTLIATANQGSEATYESGFVIDKFPISRPNLTFSTLTVSNMSPEDSSIYLCSVAVNGQAETQYFGPGTRLLVL.

The sample holds many counts of this clonotype. V is TRBV9 and J is TRBJ2-3, with 11 bases aligning to TRBD2. The V segment lost 5 bases and the J segment 2 bases; nucleotides outside the gene matches: 4. The length of the CDR3 is 15 residues. Germline loops: CDR1 SGDLS, CDR2 YYNGEE. The CDR3 coding sequence is TGTGCCAGCAGTTGGGGACTAGCGGTCACAGATACGCAGTATTTT. As protein: CASSWGLAVTDTQYF.

This clonotype was recorded at least ten times. The chain carries TRBV29-1 and TRBJ2-7, with D possibly TRBD1 on 5 matching bases. Germline CDR1 and CDR2: SQVTM and ANQGSEA. This CDR3 contains 12 residues. Trimming pared 5 bases from V and 5 bases from J, leaving 13 bases between. The DNA for the CDR3 is TGCAGCGTTCTTCTCAGGGCTGACGAGCAGTACTTC. This translates into CSVLLRADEQYF.

This clonotype appeared a few times. The V and J genes are TRBV7-8 and TRBJ2-1, with TRBD2 identical over 13 bases. Germline CDR1 reads SGHVS; CDR2 reads FQNEAQ. Trimming cost V 11 bases and J 6 bases; bases outside gene matches: 4. This CDR3 contains 13 residues. The CDR3 sequence is CAVGTSGINEQFF. The CDR3 coding sequence is TGTGCCGTCGGGACTAGCGGGATCAATGAGCAGTTCTTC.

The V call is TRBV5-1, the J call TRBJ2-7; D call uncertain. Germline V gene data show CDR1 as SGHRS and CDR2 as YFSETQ. The CDR3 is 13 residues long. Trimming took 4 bases from V and 5 from J, leaving 13 bases between them. CDR3 coding DNA: TGCGCCAGCAGCCCGGATGGGGTAAACGAGCAGTACTTC. Its protein product is CASSPDGVNEQYF.

There are a few counts of this clonotype. The chain has TRBV6-1 and TRBJ1-4; 7 bases agree with TRBD1. Unmatched junction bases numbered 2, after V lost 3 bases and J lost 4 bases. Germline lookup yields CDR1 MNHNS and CDR2 SASEGT. The CDR3 totals 14 residues. As DNA, the CDR3 is TGTGCCAGCAGTGACAGGGGGATTAATGAAAAACTGTTTTTT. Translating gives CASSDRGINEKLFF.

This clonotype was found a few times. The V and J genes are TRBV30 and TRBJ2-1; possibly TRBD1 or TRBD2 for D (6 bases each). V was trimmed by 4 bases and J by 0 bases, leaving 13 bases between them. This CDR3 spans 15 amino acids. Germline CDR1 GTSNPN, CDR2 SVGIG (reference sequence). The CDR3 is CAWIGGGVSYNEQFF. CDR3 DNA sequence: TGTGCCTGGATCGGGGGCGGGGTCTCCTACAATGAGCAGTTCTTC. Complete variable domain (other parts from reference TRBV30 and TRBJ2-1): SQTIHQWPATLVQPVGSPLSLECTVEGTSNPNLYWYRQAAGRGLQLLFYSVGIGQISSEVPQNLSASRPQDRQFILSSKKLLLSDSGFYLCAWIGGGVSYNEQFFGPGTRLTVL.

This clonotype was counted between two and nine times. The rearrangement links TRBV10-3 to TRBJ2-3; 7 bases are shared with TRBD1. Trimming took 3 bases from V and 2 from J; bases not matched to a gene: 11. There are 17 residues in the CDR3. Germline V gives CDR1 ENHRY, CDR2 SYGVKD. In DNA form, the CDR3 reads TGTGCCATCAGTGACTCCAGACAGGGTAGAGCCACAGATACGCAGTATTTT. It encodes CAISDSRQGRATDTQYF.